The clone carrying this TCR beta chain was found many times. The target antigen is unknown. Researchers amplified the TCR beta CDR3 regions from RNA transcripts. The HTBI set primed first-round TCR CDR3 RT-PCR. TCRdb redid the calling of the multiplex PCR reads with MiXCR, one entry per CDR3 protein. The profile covers around 300,000 distinct CDR3 sequences, with roughly 14% appearing a single time and 7% to 8.5% taken by the ten largest. CDR1 is SGHDT and CDR2 is YYEEEE in the germline V gene. CDR3 length: 14 residues. Trimming took 1 base from V and 2 from J, leaving 8 bases between them. These data come from a study of T cells in Graves' hyperthyroidism and ophthalmopathy. Points from the study as a whole: Ophthalmopathy prediction by the model preceded onset by a median roughly 6.3 months.

Sequenced sample: blood. The chain recombines TRBV5-6 with TRBJ2-3; no clear D gene. The clonotype was recovered from a woman in her twenties or thirties with Graves' hyperthyroidism that later progressed to Graves' ophthalmopathy. The CDR3, as DNA: TGTGCCAGCAGCTTGACCCAACACACAGATACGCAGTATTTT. This codes for CASSLTQHTDTQYF.